This T cell receptor beta chain derives from a study of CD8 T cells in Susac syndrome. CDR1 and CDR2 (germline): LGHDT, YNNKEL (reference sequence). There are 12 residues in the CDR3. V was trimmed by 5 bases and J by 5 bases, leaving 10 bases between them. RNA totalling roughly 0.45 to 1 ug underwent reverse transcription with random hexamers. immunoSEQ multiplex PCR amplified TCR beta CDR3 across 54 Vbeta, 13 Jbeta. TCRdb called the immunoSEQ multiplex PCR reads again in MiXCR, with one record for every CDR3 protein. The repertoire holds 250,000 or so distinct CDR3 sequences, with around 93% as singletons. In contrast to the negatively isolated CD8+ and CD4+ T cells, TEMRA cells were FACS-enriched.

This TCR derives from a human donor with multiple sclerosis. The rearrangement links TRBV3-1 to TRBJ2-7, with D unclear. The sequenced material came from CD4+ T cells from PBMCs. The CDR3 DNA is TGTGCCAGCAGCGGGGTTCGGAACGAGCAGTACTTC. The encoded protein is CASSGVRNEQYF.